Each of the 11 T cell receptor beta chains below was sequenced from the same sample in a study of T cell responses to AZD1222 COVID-19 vaccine. The table came from immunoSEQ multiplex PCR; TCRdb's copy has only in-frame clones and leaves some out. The profile shows about 110,000 clones, roughly 84% of them singletons. Sequences were derived from peripheral blood, sampled on day 0 of AZD1222 vaccination. The receptors derive from an adult in good health.

This sequence joins TRBV7-8 and TRBJ2-1; D may be TRBD1 (6 bases). Deletions cut 1 base from V and 7 bases from J, with 8 bases between. The CDR3 has 13 residues. Germline CDR1 is SGHVS and CDR2 is FQNEAQ. The CDR3 sequence is CASSLDRANEQFF. The CDR3 nucleotides are TGTGCCAGCAGCTTAGACAGGGCAAATGAGCAGTTCTTC. The full variable domain, rest sourced from reference TRBV7-8 and TRBJ2-1, is GAGVSQSPRYKVAKRGQDVALRCDPISGHVSLFWYQQALGQGPEFLTYFQNEAQLDKSGLPSDRFFAERPEGSVSTLKIQRTQQEDSAVYLCASSLDRANEQFFGPGTRLTVL.

V usage is TRBV6-5 and J usage is TRBJ2-7; D is unclear. The ends were cut back, 6 bases at V and 3 bases at J, with 9 bases in the middle. Per germline, CDR1 MNHEY and CDR2 SVGAGI. This CDR3 has 12 residues. CDR3 protein: CASRDALYEQYF. CDR3 DNA: TGTGCCAGCAGGGACGCTCTCTACGAGCAGTACTTC.

The rearrangement links TRBV28 to TRBJ2-7, with 8 bases identical to TRBD1. Trimming removed 3 bases from V and 6 bases from J; junction bases left unmatched: 10. CDR1 MDHEN and CDR2 SYDVKM come from the germline V gene. The length of the CDR3 is 15 residues. The CDR3 protein is CASSFGGQGTVEQYF. In nucleotides, the CDR3 is TGTGCCAGCAGTTTTGGTGGACAGGGTACAGTCGAGCAGTACTTC.

The V gene is TRBV5-1, the J gene TRBJ1-2, with a possible D match to TRBD1 (6 bases). CDR1 and CDR2 (germline): SGHRS, YFSETQ. This CDR3 is built from 14 residues. With 2 bases removed from V and 5 bases from J, the gap between germline ends came to 13 bases. CDR3 sequence reads: CASSFRGAPYGYTF. CDR3 coding DNA: TGCGCCAGCAGCTTCAGGGGCGCACCTTATGGCTACACCTTC.

This clone came up a few times. The J gene is TRBJ2-7, the V gene TRBV7-2, with a tentative D call TRBD1 (6 bases). V lost 1 base and J 0 bases, leaving 10 bases between the germline ends. Per the germline V gene, CDR1 is SGHTA and CDR2 is FQGNSA. The length of the CDR3 is 15 residues. CDR3 sequence (DNA): TGTGCCAGCAGCTTAGTCGGACAGAGCTCCTACGAGCAGTACTTC. It encodes CASSLVGQSSYEQYF.

J is TRBJ1-3 and V is TRBV15; D is perhaps TRBD1 (5 bases). The CDR3 length is 18 residues. Germline V lookup: CDR1 LNHNV, CDR2 YYDKDF (reference sequence). Trimming pared 5 bases from V and 0 bases from J, leaving 20 bases between. Here the CDR3 reads CATSGGGPHYFSGNTIYF. The CDR3 DNA reads as TGTGCCACCAGCGGCGGGGGTCCCCACTACTTCTCTGGAAACACCATATATTTT.

The chain has TRBV6-2 or TRBV6-3 and TRBJ1-2; D gene uncertain. Germline lookup yields CDR1 MNHEY and CDR2 SVGEGT. The CDR3 is 14 residues long. Trimming took 5 bases from V and 4 from J, leaving 14 bases between them. CDR3 region: CASSRRNLTYGYTF. The CDR3 region has the DNA TGTGCCAGCAGTCGGCGGAACCTGACCTATGGCTACACCTTC.

The V call is TRBV6-1, the J call TRBJ2-7; D is possibly TRBD1 (5 bases). With 1 base removed from V and 3 bases from J, the gap between germline ends came to 13 bases. Looked up from germline, CDR1 is MNHNS and CDR2 is SASEGT. The CDR3 contains 15 residues. This CDR3 reads CASSEEWGRLYEQYF. CDR3 coding DNA: TGTGCCAGCAGTGAAGAGTGGGGCAGGCTCTACGAGCAGTACTTC.

The chain carries TRBV4-2 and TRBJ1-1; the D is unclear. The germline CDR1 and CDR2 sequences are LGHNA and YNFKEQ. The CDR3 spans 15 residues. V gave up 0 bases and J gave up 1 base, with 9 bases separating them. DNA for the CDR3: TGTGCCAGCAGCCAAGATATCACCAGGAACACTGAAGCTTTCTTT. It is translated as CASSQDITRNTEAFF.

This rearrangement joins TRBV7-9 to TRBJ1-3; 8 bases align to TRBD1. Per the germline V gene, CDR1 is SEHNR and CDR2 is FQNEAQ (reference sequence). With V trimmed by 3 bases and J by 2 bases, 15 bases remained unmatched. The CDR3 runs to 19 residues. The CDR3 sequence: CASSFGQGQSFWAGNTIYF. DNA for the CDR3: TGTGCCAGCAGCTTTGGACAGGGTCAATCTTTTTGGGCTGGAAACACCATATATTTT.

This clone has more than one count but fewer than ten. This chain's CDR3 is CASSTGTVYGYTF. The CDR3, as DNA: TGTGCCAGCAGCACCGGGACGGTCTATGGCTACACCTTC. This sequence joins TRBV9 and TRBJ1-2, with a weak D call TRBD1 (5 bases). Trimming removed 4 bases from V and 4 bases from J, with 11 bases in between. This CDR3 comprises 13 residues. Germline CDR1 SGDLS, CDR2 YYNGEE.